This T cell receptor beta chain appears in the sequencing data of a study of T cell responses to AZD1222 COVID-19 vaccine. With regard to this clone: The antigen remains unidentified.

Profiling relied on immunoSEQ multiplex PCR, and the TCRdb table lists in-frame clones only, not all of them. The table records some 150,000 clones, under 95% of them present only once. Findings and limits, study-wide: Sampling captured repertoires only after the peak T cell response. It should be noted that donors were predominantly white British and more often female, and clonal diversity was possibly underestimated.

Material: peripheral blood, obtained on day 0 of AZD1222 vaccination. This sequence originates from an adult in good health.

CDR3 loop: CSVETTGGEPQHF. CDR3 DNA sequence: TGCAGCGTTGAGACGACAGGGGGAGAGCCCCAGCATTTT. The rearrangement uses TRBV29-1 and TRBJ1-5; 9 nucleotides agree with TRBD1. Trimming at V came to 3 bases and at J to 8 bases, leaving 5 bases not matched to a gene. CDR3 length: 13 residues. Looked up from germline, CDR1 is SQVTM and CDR2 is ANQGSEA. The full variable domain, rest sourced from reference TRBV29-1 and TRBJ1-5, is SAVISQKPSRDICQRGTSLTIQCQVDSQVTMMFWYRQQPGQSLTLIATANQGSEATYESGFVIDKFPISRPNLTFSTLTVSNMSPEDSSIYLCSVETTGGEPQHFGDGTRLSIL.